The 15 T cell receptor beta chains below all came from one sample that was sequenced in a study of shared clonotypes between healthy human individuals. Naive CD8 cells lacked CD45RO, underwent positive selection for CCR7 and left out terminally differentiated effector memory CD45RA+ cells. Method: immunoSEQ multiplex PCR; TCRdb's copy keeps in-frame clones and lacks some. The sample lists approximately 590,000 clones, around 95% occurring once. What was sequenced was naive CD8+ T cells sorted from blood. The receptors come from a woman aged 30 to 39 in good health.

The CDR3 protein is CASSMTSGSADTQYF. The CDR3 DNA reads TGTGCCAGCAGCATGACTAGCGGGAGCGCGGATACGCAGTATTTT. This chain uses TRBV11-1 with TRBJ2-3; 12 bases fit TRBD2. CDR3 length: 15 residues. Germline lookup yields CDR1 SGHAT and CDR2 FQDESV (reference sequence). Trimming removed 5 bases from V and 6 bases from J; junction bases left unmatched: 6.

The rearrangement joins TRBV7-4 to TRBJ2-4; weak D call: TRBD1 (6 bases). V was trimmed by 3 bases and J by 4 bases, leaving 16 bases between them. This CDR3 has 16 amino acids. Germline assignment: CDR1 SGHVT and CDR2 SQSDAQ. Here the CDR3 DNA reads TGTGCCAGCAGCTTCAGTGGACAGATAAAGAAAAACATTCAGTACTTC. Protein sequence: CASSFSGQIKKNIQYF.

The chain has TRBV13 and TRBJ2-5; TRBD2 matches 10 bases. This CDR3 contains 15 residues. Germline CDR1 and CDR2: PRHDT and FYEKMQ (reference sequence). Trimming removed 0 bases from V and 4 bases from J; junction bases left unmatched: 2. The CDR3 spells CASSLGGLASETQYF. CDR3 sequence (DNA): TGTGCCAGCAGCTTAGGGGGACTAGCGTCAGAGACCCAGTACTTC.

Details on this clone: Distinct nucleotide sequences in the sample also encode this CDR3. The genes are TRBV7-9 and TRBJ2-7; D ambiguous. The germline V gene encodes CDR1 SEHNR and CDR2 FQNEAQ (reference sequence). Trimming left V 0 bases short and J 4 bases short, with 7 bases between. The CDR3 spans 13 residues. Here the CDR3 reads CASSLASSYEQYF. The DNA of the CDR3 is TGTGCCAGCAGCTTAGCATCCTCGTACGAGCAGTACTTC.

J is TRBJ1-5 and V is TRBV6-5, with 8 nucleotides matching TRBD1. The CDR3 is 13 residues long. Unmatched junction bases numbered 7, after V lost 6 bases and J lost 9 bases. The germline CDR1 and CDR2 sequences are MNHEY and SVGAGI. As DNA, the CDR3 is TGTGCCAGCAGCGGACAGGGCGATAGGCCCCAGCATTTT. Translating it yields CASSGQGDRPQHF.

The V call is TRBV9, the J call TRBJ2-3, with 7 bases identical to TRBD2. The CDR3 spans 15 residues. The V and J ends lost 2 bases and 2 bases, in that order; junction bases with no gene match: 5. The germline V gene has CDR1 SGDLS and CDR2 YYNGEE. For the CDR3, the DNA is TGTGCCAGCAGCGTGGACGGGAGGTACACAGATACGCAGTATTTT. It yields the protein CASSVDGRYTDTQYF.

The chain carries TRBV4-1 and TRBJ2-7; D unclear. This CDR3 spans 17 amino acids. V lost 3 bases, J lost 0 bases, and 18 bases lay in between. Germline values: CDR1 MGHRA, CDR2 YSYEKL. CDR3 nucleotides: TGCGCCAGCAGCCACCCCTTGGAAAGGGCTAGCTCCTACGAGCAGTACTTC. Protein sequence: CASSHPLERASSYEQYF.

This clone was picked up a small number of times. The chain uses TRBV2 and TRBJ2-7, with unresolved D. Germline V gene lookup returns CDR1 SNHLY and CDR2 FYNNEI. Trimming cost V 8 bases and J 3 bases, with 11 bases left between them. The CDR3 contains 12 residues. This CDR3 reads CASLQGFYEQYF. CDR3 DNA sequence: TGTGCCAGCTTGCAAGGGTTCTACGAGCAGTACTTC.

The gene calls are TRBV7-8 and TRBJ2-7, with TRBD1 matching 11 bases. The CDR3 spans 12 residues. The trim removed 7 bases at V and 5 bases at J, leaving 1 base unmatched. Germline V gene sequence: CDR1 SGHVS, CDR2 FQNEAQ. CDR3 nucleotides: TGTGCCAGCATGGACAGGGGGCACGAGCAGTACTTC. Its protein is CASMDRGHEQYF.

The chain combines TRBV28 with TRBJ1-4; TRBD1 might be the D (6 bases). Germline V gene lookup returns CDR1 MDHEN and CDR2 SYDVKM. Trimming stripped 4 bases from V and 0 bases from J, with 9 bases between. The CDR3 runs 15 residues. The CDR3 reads CASSYRTATNEKLFF. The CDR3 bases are TGTGCCAGCAGTTACAGGACAGCAACTAATGAAAAACTGTTTTTT. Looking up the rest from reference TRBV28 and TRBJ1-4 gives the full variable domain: DVKVTQSSRYLVKRTGEKVFLECVQDMDHENMFWYRQDPGLGLRLIYFSYDVKMKEKGDIPEGYSVSREKKERFSLILESASTNQTSMYLCASSYRTATNEKLFFGSGTQLSVL.

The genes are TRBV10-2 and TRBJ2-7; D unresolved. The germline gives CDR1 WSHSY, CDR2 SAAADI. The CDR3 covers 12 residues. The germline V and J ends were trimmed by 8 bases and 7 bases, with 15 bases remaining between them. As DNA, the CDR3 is TGCGCCAGCCGCGTCACGACTGGGGAGCAGTACTTC. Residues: CASRVTTGEQYF.

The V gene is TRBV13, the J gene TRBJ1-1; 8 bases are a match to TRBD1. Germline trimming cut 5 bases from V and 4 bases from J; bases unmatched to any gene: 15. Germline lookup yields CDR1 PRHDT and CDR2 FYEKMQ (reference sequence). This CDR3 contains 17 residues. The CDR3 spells CASSRDRTGRISTEAFF. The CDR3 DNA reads TGTGCCAGCAGCCGAGATAGGACAGGGAGAATAAGCACTGAAGCTTTCTTT. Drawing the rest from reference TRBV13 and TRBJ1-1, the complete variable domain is AAGVIQSPRHLIKEKRETATLKCYPIPRHDTVYWYQQGPGQDPQFLISFYEKMQSDKGSIPDRFSAQQFSDYHSELNMSSLELGDSALYFCASSRDRTGRISTEAFFGQGTRLTVV.

The CDR3 DNA reads TGTGCCAGTAGTATACTCGTCAAGACTGCTAGACGCACAGATACGCAGTATTTT. Its translation is CASSILVKTARRTDTQYF. The chain has TRBV19 and TRBJ2-3, with no clear D. The V end was cut by 2 bases, the J end by 1 base, with 19 bases between. The CDR3 spans 18 residues. Germline V gives CDR1 LNHDA, CDR2 SQIVND (reference sequence).

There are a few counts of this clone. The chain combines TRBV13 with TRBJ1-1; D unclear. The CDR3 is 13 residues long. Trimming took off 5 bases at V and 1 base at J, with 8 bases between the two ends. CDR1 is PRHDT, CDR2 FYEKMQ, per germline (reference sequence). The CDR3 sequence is CASSALGNTEAFF. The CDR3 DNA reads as TGTGCCAGCAGCGCACTAGGGAACACTGAAGCTTTCTTT.

The CDR3 sequence is CAIGLAGGRSTDTQYF. The DNA of the CDR3 is TGTGCCATCGGACTAGCGGGAGGGCGGAGCACAGATACGCAGTATTTT. This chain uses TRBV5-4 with TRBJ2-3; 15 bases map to TRBD2. The junction had 5 bases not matched to a gene; V was cut back by 9 bases and J by 0 bases. This CDR3 has 16 residues. Germline assignment: CDR1 SGHNT and CDR2 YYREEE (reference sequence). Variable domain in full (rest from reference TRBV5-4 and TRBJ2-3): ETGVTQSPTHLIKTRGQQVTLRCSSQSGHNTVSWYQQALGQGPQFIFQYYREEENGRGNFPPRFSGLQFPNYSSELNVNALELDDSALYLCAIGLAGGRSTDTQYFGPGTRLTVL.